Listed here is a single TCR beta chain. In the original workflow: Nucleated cell number was recorded as an estimate derived from reference gene primer amplification. Some clones are missing from TCRdb's copy, which holds only in-frame ones; the method was immunoSEQ multiplex PCR. Clone size and the V and J calls come from that table; the DNA yielded D and trimming. This sample carries approximately 58,000 clones, around 84% of them seen once, and the ten largest clones take 5.6%. This specimen comes from a study of blood T cell repertoires in COVID-19. Study-wide background: Acute and convalescent COVID-19 samples came from the United States, Italy and Spain. Nucleic acid was either cDNA or gDNA, and it came from T cells, B-cell-depleted T cells, or PBMCs.

Germline lookup yields CDR1 MNHEY and CDR2 SVGAGI. This CDR3 has 14 residues. Trimming at V came to 6 bases and at J to 6 bases, leaving 8 bases not matched to a gene. V usage is TRBV6-5 and J usage is TRBJ1-2; 9 positions match TRBD1. The TCR was taken from a woman aged 55-70 years with acute or convalescent COVID-19. Sequenced: peripheral blood. This chain's CDR3 is CASRSYRGPDGYTF. In nucleotides, the CDR3 is TGTGCCAGCAGATCCTACAGGGGGCCGGATGGCTACACCTTC.